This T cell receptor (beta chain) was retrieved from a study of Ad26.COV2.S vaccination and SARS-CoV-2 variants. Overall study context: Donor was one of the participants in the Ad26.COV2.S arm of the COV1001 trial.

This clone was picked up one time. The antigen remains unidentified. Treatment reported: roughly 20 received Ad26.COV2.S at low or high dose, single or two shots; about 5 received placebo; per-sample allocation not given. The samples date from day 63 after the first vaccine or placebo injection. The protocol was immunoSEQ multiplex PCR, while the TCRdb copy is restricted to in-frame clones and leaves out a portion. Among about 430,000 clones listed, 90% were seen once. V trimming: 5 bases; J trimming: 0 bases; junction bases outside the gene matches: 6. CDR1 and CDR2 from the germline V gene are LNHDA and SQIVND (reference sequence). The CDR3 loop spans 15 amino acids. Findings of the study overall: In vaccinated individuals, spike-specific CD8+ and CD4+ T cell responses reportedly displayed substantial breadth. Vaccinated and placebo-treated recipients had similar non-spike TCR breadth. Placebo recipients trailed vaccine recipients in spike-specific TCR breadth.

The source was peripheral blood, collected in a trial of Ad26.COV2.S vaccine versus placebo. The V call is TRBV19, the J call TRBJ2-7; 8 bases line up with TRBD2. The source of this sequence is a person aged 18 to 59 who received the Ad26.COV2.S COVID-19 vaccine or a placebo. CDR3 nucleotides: TGTGCCAGTAGTTACGGGGGGGACTCCTCCTACGAGCAGTACTTC. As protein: CASSYGGDSSYEQYF.